This entry lists 9 T cell receptor beta chains sequenced from one sample in a study of CD8+CD57+ T cells in acquired aplastic anemia (dated by TCRdb to 2017 to 2018). The sequencer was an Illumina HiSeq 2000. TCR beta VDJ combination and CDR3 sequence profiling used genomic DNA as the template. TCRdb trimmed the raw reads at Q25, called clones with MiXCR and kept productive beta chains. Merged by CDR3 protein, the rows form single entries marked with the most common genes and DNA. For this sample the table gives approximately 180,000 distinct CDR3 sequences, of which less than 50% were detected only once. Jointly, the top ten make up under 2% of the sample. Expansion of CD8+CD57+ cells had been shown by flow cytometry in the patients chosen for sequencing. The sample was sorted CD4+, CD8+, or CD8+CD57+ T cells (not recorded which) from PBMCs. The source of these receptors is a human donor with aplastic anemia.

This clonotype has a count of ten or more. The chain couples TRBV2 to TRBJ1-1; 7 bases map to TRBD1. The length of the CDR3 is 14 residues. CDR1 and CDR2 (germline): SNHLY, FYNNEI. With 3 bases clipped from V and 3 bases from J, the junction kept 4 bases outside the gene matches. The CDR3 is CASSEPGQYTEAFF. As DNA, the CDR3 is TGTGCCAGCAGTGAGCCGGGACAGTACACTGAAGCTTTCTTT.

The chain joins TRBV5-1 to TRBJ2-7, with D hard to call. The CDR3 spans 13 residues. The ends were cut back, 4 bases at V and 2 bases at J, with 10 bases in the middle. Germline loops: CDR1 SGHRS, CDR2 YFSETQ. In nucleotides, the CDR3 is TGCGCCAGCAGCAGGGATCCTGCCTACGAGCAGTACTTC. This codes for CASSRDPAYEQYF.

V gene TRBV7-2 combines with J gene TRBJ1-3; tentatively, D is TRBD1 (6 bases). V lost 6 bases and J lost 2, with 11 bases in between. Germline assignment: CDR1 SGHTA and CDR2 FQGNSA. The length of the CDR3 is 14 residues. The CDR3 DNA is TGTGCCAGCAGACCAAACAGGGCTGGAAACACCATATATTTT. It specifies CASRPNRAGNTIYF.

This clonotype occurred many times. The chain has TRBV20-1 and TRBJ2-3; tentatively, D is TRBD1 or TRBD2 (6 bases each). This CDR3 comprises 17 residues. Germline V gives CDR1 DFQATT, CDR2 SNEGSKA (reference sequence). V dropped 6 bases and J dropped 0 bases, with 22 bases sitting between them. The CDR3 nucleotides read TGCAGTGCCCCCCGGGGGCGACGGACGGGGAGCACAGATACGCAGTATTTT. Its translation is CSAPRGRRTGSTDTQYF.

The chain has TRBV7-2 and TRBJ2-7, with 9 bases fitting TRBD1. The trim removed 5 bases at V and 5 bases at J, leaving 10 bases unmatched. The CDR3 contains 15 residues. Germline V gene data show CDR1 as SGHTA and CDR2 as FQGNSA. The CDR3 loop is CASSPYRGRGNEQYF. CDR3 DNA: TGTGCCAGCAGCCCCTACAGGGGGCGAGGCAACGAGCAGTACTTC.

This chain links TRBV14 with TRBJ2-3; D ambiguous. The germline gives CDR1 SGHDN, CDR2 FVKESK. This CDR3 comprises 12 residues. The V end lost 0 bases, the J end lost 7 bases, and 5 bases lay between the germline ends. This CDR3 reads CASSQDLHTQYF. Written as DNA, the CDR3 is TGTGCCAGCAGCCAAGATCTACATACGCAGTATTTT.

In regard to this clonotype: A read error may account for a junction end that differs from germline. The V gene is TRBV7-2, the J gene TRBJ1-6; D might be TRBD1 (6 bases). CDR3 length: 15 residues. Germline lookup yields CDR1 SGHTA and CDR2 FQGNSA. The CDR3 DNA reads TGTGCCGGCAGCCGCGCGACAGGAAATAATTCACCCCTCCACTTT. This codes for CAGSRATGNNSPLHF.

V and J are TRBV4-3 and TRBJ1-6; tentative D call: TRBD1 (5 bases). Between the trimmed V and J ends, which lost 0 bases and 11 bases, there was a span of 11 bases. CDR1 is LGHNA and CDR2 is YSLEER in the germline V gene. The CDR3 loop spans 14 amino acids. The CDR3 DNA reads as TGCGCCAGCAGCCAAGATATCCGGACACCACCCCTCCACTTT. Protein: CASSQDIRTPPLHF.

V gene TRBV7-3 combines with J gene TRBJ1-1, with TRBD1 identical over 8 bases. The CDR3 length is 14 residues. Germline CDR1 is SGHTA and CDR2 is FQGTGA. With V trimmed by 5 bases and J by 6 bases, 8 bases remained unmatched. The CDR3 DNA reads as TGTGCCAGCAGCCAAACGGACAGGGAGGCTGAAGCTTTCTTT. Its translation: CASSQTDREAEAFF. Using reference TRBV7-3 and TRBJ1-1 for the parts outside the CDR3, the full variable domain is GAGVSQTPSNKVTEKGKYVELRCDPISGHTALYWYRQSLGQGPEFLIYFQGTGAADDSGLPNDRFFAVRPEGSVSTLKIQRTERGDSAVYLCASSQTDREAEAFFGQGTRLTVV.